The present T cell receptor beta chain was sequenced within a study of shared clonotypes between healthy human individuals. Trimming removed 8 bases from V and 6 bases from J, with 11 bases in between. The CDR3 contains 12 residues. CDR1 and CDR2 (germline): LNHDA, SQIVND (reference sequence). CD8 cells classed as naive were CD45RO-negative and positively selected for CCR7, excluding terminally differentiated effector memory CD45RA+ cells. Study-wide findings and caveats: Having only a few donors restricted how much genetic and exposure-history diversity was captured. Compared with clonotypes that all four donors shared, non-shared clonotypes had lower generation probabilities.

In the case of this clone: Its specificity is unknown.

Method: immunoSEQ multiplex PCR; TCRdb's copy keeps in-frame clones and lacks some. The data contain under 600,000 clones, more than 95% of them singletons. Sequencing was carried out using naive CD8+ T cells sorted from blood. V gene TRBV19 combines with J gene TRBJ1-5, with D perhaps TRBD1 (5 bases). This TCR was sampled from a man aged 25-40 years in good health. CDR3 nucleotides: TGTGCCAGTGGTCAGGGCGGTCAGCCCCAGCATTTT. Translating it yields CASGQGGQPQHF.